What follows are 27 T cell receptor beta chains derived from one specimen sequenced in a study of cytomegalovirus exposure and HLA in healthy donors. The PCR used 60 Vbeta and 13 Jbeta primers. Sequencing was performed with immunoSEQ multiplex PCR; in TCRdb, only in-frame clones are kept and a portion is missing. The sample includes 100,000 to 150,000 clones, over 75% of them seen just once. Sequencing was carried out using PBMCs. The source is a middle-aged woman in good health and CMV-seropositive.

The chain is built from TRBV7-9 and TRBJ2-1; 14 positions agree with TRBD2. The junction had 6 bases not matched to a gene; V was cut back by 6 bases and J by 8 bases. Germline-derived CDR1 and CDR2 are SEHNR and FQNEAQ (reference sequence). This CDR3 region has 15 residues. CDR3 in amino acids: CASRRLAGGWDEQFF. Here the CDR3 DNA reads TGTGCCAGCAGGAGACTAGCGGGAGGGTGGGATGAGCAGTTCTTC.

This clone was seen once. V gene TRBV5-6 combines with J gene TRBJ2-7; D possibly corresponds to TRBD2 (5 bases). With 2 bases removed from V and 3 bases from J, the gap between germline ends came to 12 bases. The CDR3 is 14 amino acids. Germline assignment: CDR1 SGHDT and CDR2 YYEEEE. The CDR3 spells CASSFEGLVYEQYF. DNA of the CDR3: TGTGCCAGCAGCTTCGAGGGTTTGGTCTACGAGCAGTACTTC.

The J gene is TRBJ2-5, the V gene TRBV5-1; D might be TRBD2 (5 bases). The CDR3 runs 14 residues. Looked up from germline, CDR1 is SGHRS and CDR2 is YFSETQ. The ends were cut back, 2 bases at V and 4 bases at J, with 12 bases in the middle. As DNA, the CDR3 is TGCGCCAGCAGCTTTACGGTCGGGGTAGAGACCCAGTACTTC. Its protein product is CASSFTVGVETQYF.

The chain carries TRBV9 and TRBJ2-1; 10 bases map to TRBD2. The V segment lost 0 bases and the J segment 10 bases; nucleotides outside the gene matches: 7. The CDR3 is 15 residues long. CDR1 and CDR2 (germline): SGDLS, YYNGEE. The CDR3 DNA reads as TGTGCCAGCAGCGTAGAGAGCGGGAGGGCCCCAGAGCAGTTCTTC. It codes for CASSVESGRAPEQFF.

The chain employs TRBV19 and TRBJ1-2; a weak D match, TRBD1 (6 bases). The V gene lost 7 bases and the J gene lost 4 bases, with 13 bases spanning the gap. The CDR3 contains 13 residues. The germline V gene encodes CDR1 LNHDA and CDR2 SQIVND (reference sequence). As DNA, the CDR3 is TGTGCCAGTAAAACAGGGTTAGGCTATGGCTACACCTTC. It yields the protein CASKTGLGYGYTF.

This clone occurred a few times. The chain employs TRBV6-5 and TRBJ1-1, with a weak D call TRBD1 (5 bases). The V gene's germline CDR1 is MNHEY and CDR2 SVGAGI. The CDR3 totals 16 residues. Trimming removed 0 bases at V and 10 bases at J, with 21 bases between. In DNA, the CDR3 is TGTGCCAGCAGTTACTCTGGGACTTCTTCTGGACGAGGAGCTTTCTTT. This translates into CASSYSGTSSGRGAFF.

V and J are TRBV4-1 and TRBJ1-1; D is undetermined. The CDR3 contains 15 residues. CDR1 MGHRA and CDR2 YSYEKL come from the germline V gene. The V end was cut by 1 base, the J end by 0 bases, with 9 bases between. CDR3 sequence: CASSQGGGLNTEAFF. DNA of the CDR3: TGCGCCAGCAGCCAAGGCGGAGGGTTGAACACTGAAGCTTTCTTT.

Only one count was recorded for this clone. The CDR3 DNA sequence: TGTGCCAGCAGCCCAGGGGAGGGAAACACCGGGGAGCTGTTTTTT. Encoded protein: CASSPGEGNTGELFF. V and J are TRBV5-4 and TRBJ2-2; tentatively, D is TRBD2 (7 bases). Per germline, CDR1 SGHNT and CDR2 YYREEE (reference sequence). Trimming left V 4 bases short and J 2 bases short, with 12 bases between. This CDR3 is built from 15 residues.

This chain connects TRBV15 to TRBJ2-1; 9 nucleotides align to TRBD2. CDR3 length: 18 residues. Per the germline V gene, CDR1 is LNHNV and CDR2 is YYDKDF (reference sequence). The junction had 11 bases not matched to a gene; V was cut back by 0 bases and J by 5 bases. CDR3 coding DNA: TGTGCCACCAGCAGAGATTCGGGTAGCGGGAGTTTTAACAATGAGCAGTTCTTC. Its translation is CATSRDSGSGSFNNEQFF.

This clone occurred a few times. The rearrangement uses TRBV6-5 and TRBJ2-2; 10 positions agree with TRBD2. Germline loops: CDR1 MNHEY, CDR2 SVGAGI. The V and J ends lost 7 bases and 7 bases, in that order; junction bases with no gene match: 9. The CDR3 extends over 15 amino acids. For the CDR3, the DNA is TGTGCCAGCAAAACTAGCGGGAATGTTGTCGGGGAGCTGTTTTTT. It specifies CASKTSGNVVGELFF.

The chain couples TRBV28 to TRBJ1-1; TRBD1 matches at 7 bases. The CDR3 covers 14 residues. The V segment lost 5 bases and the J segment 2 bases; nucleotides outside the gene matches: 5. Germline-derived CDR1 and CDR2 are MDHEN and SYDVKM. The CDR3: CASSRWDRNTEAFF. CDR3 bases: TGTGCCAGCAGTCGGTGGGACAGAAACACTGAAGCTTTCTTT.

V usage is TRBV5-1 and J usage is TRBJ1-4; no definite D call. CDR3 size: 16 residues. Trimming stripped 4 bases from V and 0 bases from J, with 13 bases between. CDR1 is SGHRS, CDR2 YFSETQ, per germline. The CDR3 region is CASSLMDWATNEKLFF. The CDR3 DNA reads as TGCGCCAGCAGCCTGATGGACTGGGCAACTAATGAAAAACTGTTTTTT. Based on the CDR3 plus reference TRBV5-1 and TRBJ1-4, the full variable domain is KAGVTQTPRYLIKTRGQQVTLSCSPISGHRSVSWYQQTPGQGLQFLFEYFSETQRNKGNFPGRFSGRQFSNSRSEMNVSTLELGDSALYLCASSLMDWATNEKLFFGSGTQLSVL.

V usage is TRBV6-5 and J usage is TRBJ2-7; 7 nucleotides agree with TRBD1. Germline CDR1 is MNHEY and CDR2 is SVGAGI. This CDR3 region has 13 residues. The trim removed 7 bases at V and 3 bases at J, leaving 6 bases unmatched. DNA of the CDR3: TGTGCCAGCACCCGGGACAGAAACTACGAGCAGTACTTC. Its protein is CASTRDRNYEQYF.

This clone has only a few counts. The chain links TRBV11-2 to TRBJ2-1; D not resolved. Trimming took off 1 base at V and 4 bases at J, with 8 bases between the two ends. Germline lookup yields CDR1 SGHAT and CDR2 FQNNGV. This CDR3 is 14 amino acids long. The CDR3 reads CASSLGSSYNEQFF. CDR3 in DNA: TGTGCCAGCAGCTTAGGTAGCAGTTACAATGAGCAGTTCTTC.

The V and J genes are TRBV27 and TRBJ2-7, with D possibly being TRBD1 (6 bases). The V end lost 0 bases, the J end lost 0 bases, and 12 bases lay between the germline ends. There are 16 residues in the CDR3. Germline loops: CDR1 MNHEY, CDR2 SMNVEV (reference sequence). This CDR3 is CASSLSQTGYSYEQYF. Written as DNA, the CDR3 is TGTGCCAGCAGTTTATCCCAGACAGGCTACTCCTACGAGCAGTACTTC.

This clone occurred a few times. V and J are TRBV25-1 and TRBJ1-1, with D possibly matching TRBD1 (6 bases). Trimming took off 1 base at V and 3 bases at J, with 6 bases between the two ends. The germline CDR1 and CDR2 sequences are MGHDK and SYGVNS. This CDR3 is 13 amino acids long. The CDR3 bases are TGTGCCAGCAGTGAATCAGGGGACACTGAAGCTTTCTTT. This translates into CASSESGDTEAFF.

The chain joins TRBV30 to TRBJ2-7; TRBD2 agrees at 11 bases. Germline V lookup: CDR1 GTSNPN, CDR2 SVGIG (reference sequence). The V and J ends lost 0 bases and 4 bases, in that order; junction bases with no gene match: 8. CDR3 length: 16 residues. CDR3 protein: CAWSVAGTSGRYEQYF. The CDR3 coding sequence is TGTGCCTGGAGTGTAGCGGGAACTAGCGGGAGATACGAGCAGTACTTC.

The chain employs TRBV9 and TRBJ1-1; D is uncertain. Trimming shortened V by 3 bases and J by 11 bases, and 23 bases separated the two germline ends. CDR1 and CDR2 (germline): SGDLS, YYNGEE. The CDR3 is 15 amino acids. In DNA form, the CDR3 reads TGTGCCAGCAGCGCAACAAGCCGGGTTTCAAGTGGGGCTTTCTTT. It is translated as CASSATSRVSSGAFF.

This clone was observed a single time. In DNA, the CDR3 is TGTGCCAGCTCACCATGGACAGGAGGGCAAGAGACCCAGTACTTC. The encoded protein is CASSPWTGGQETQYF. The chain employs TRBV18 and TRBJ2-5; D might be TRBD1 (7 bases). V was cut by 2 bases and J by 2 bases, with 12 bases left in between. The CDR3 covers 15 residues. Germline V gene data show CDR1 as KGHSH and CDR2 as LQKENI. Combining the CDR3 with reference TRBV18 and TRBJ2-5 gives the whole variable domain NAGVMQNPRHLVRRRGQEARLRCSPMKGHSHVYWYRQLPEEGLKFMVYLQKENIIDESGMPKERFSAEFPKEGPSILRIQQVVRGDSAAYFCASSPWTGGQETQYFGPGTRLLVL.

V and J are TRBV19 and TRBJ2-5, with 9 bases aligning to TRBD2. This CDR3 comprises 12 residues. Germline V gene data show CDR1 as LNHDA and CDR2 as SQIVND (reference sequence). Unmatched junction bases numbered 10, after V lost 6 bases and J lost 14 bases. As DNA, the CDR3 is TGTGCCAGTAGCCCTAGCGGGGCCGGCCCTTACTTC. Encoded protein: CASSPSGAGPYF.

In its sample, this clone was seen once. The rearrangement links TRBV28 to TRBJ1-5; D possibly corresponds to TRBD1 (5 bases). The CDR3 extends over 15 amino acids. Looked up from germline, CDR1 is MDHEN and CDR2 is SYDVKM. V lost 2 bases and J lost 1, with 9 bases in between. The CDR3 reads CASSLGGGSNQPQHF. CDR3 in DNA: TGTGCCAGCAGTTTAGGGGGGGGGAGCAATCAGCCCCAGCATTTT.

V is TRBV5-4 and J is TRBJ2-1; weak D call: TRBD2 (6 bases). V was trimmed by 0 bases and J by 9 bases, leaving 22 bases between them. CDR3 length equals 17 residues. The germline V gene encodes CDR1 SGHNT and CDR2 YYREEE (reference sequence). CDR3 loop: CASSLGVAERNRVEQFF. The CDR3 DNA sequence: TGTGCCAGCAGCTTGGGGGTAGCGGAGAGGAATAGGGTTGAGCAGTTCTTC. Filled out from reference TRBV5-4 and TRBJ2-1, the complete variable domain reads ETGVTQSPTHLIKTRGQQVTLRCSSQSGHNTVSWYQQALGQGPQFIFQYYREEENGRGNFPPRFSGLQFPNYSSELNVNALELDDSALYLCASSLGVAERNRVEQFFGPGTRLTVL.

The CDR3: CASSLQGGRDIQYF. The DNA of the CDR3 is TGTGCCAGCAGCTTACAGGGGGGACGAGACATTCAGTACTTC. The gene calls are TRBV7-9 and TRBJ2-4; possibly TRBD1 for D (7 bases). This CDR3 spans 14 amino acids. The V end lost 2 bases, the J end lost 8 bases, and 13 bases lay between the germline ends. Looked up from germline, CDR1 is SEHNR and CDR2 is FQNEAQ (reference sequence).

The CDR3 region is CASKLLNTEAFF. The CDR3 region has the DNA TGTGCCAGCAAGCTCCTGAACACTGAAGCTTTCTTT. The chain uses TRBV7-9 and TRBJ1-1, with no clear D. V lost 7 bases to trimming and J lost 0 bases, with 6 bases between them. Germline CDR1 is SEHNR and CDR2 is FQNEAQ (reference sequence). This CDR3 comprises 12 residues.

This clone occurred a few times. The chain carries TRBV19 and TRBJ1-1, with 7 bases fitting TRBD1. Germline V gene data show CDR1 as LNHDA and CDR2 as SQIVND (reference sequence). Trimming cost V 6 bases and J 4 bases; bases outside gene matches: 5. The CDR3 is made up of 13 amino acids. This CDR3 reads CASRRAGGTEAFF. DNA for the CDR3: TGTGCCAGTAGAAGGGCAGGGGGCACTGAAGCTTTCTTT. The whole variable domain, filled in from reference TRBV19 and TRBJ1-1, reads DGGITQSPKYLFRKEGQNVTLSCEQNLNHDAMYWYRQDPGQGLRLIYYSQIVNDFQKGDIAEGYSVSREKKESFPLTVTSAQKNPTAFYLCASRRAGGTEAFFGQGTRLTVV.

This clone has more than one count but fewer than ten. V is TRBV7-2 and J is TRBJ2-7, with a tentative D call TRBD2 (5 bases). V was trimmed by 1 base and J by 3 bases, leaving 13 bases between them. CDR3 length equals 15 residues. Germline CDR1 and CDR2: SGHTA and FQGNSA. CDR3 in amino acids: CASSLVDGGLYEQYF. The CDR3 DNA reads TGTGCCAGCAGCTTAGTGGATGGAGGCCTCTACGAGCAGTACTTC. The full variable domain, rest sourced from reference TRBV7-2 and TRBJ2-7, is GAGVSQSPSNKVTEKGKDVELRCDPISGHTALYWYRQSLGQGLEFLIYFQGNSAPDKSGLPSDRFSAERTGGSVSTLTIQRTQQEDSAVYLCASSLVDGGLYEQYFGPGTRLTVT.

V is TRBV29-1 and J is TRBJ2-1; 7 nucleotides match TRBD2. Germline CDR1 and CDR2: SQVTM and ANQGSEA. This CDR3 is 13 amino acids long. The V gene end was trimmed by 7 bases and the J gene end by 3 bases; junction bases not matched to a gene: 6. The DNA of the CDR3 is TGCAGCGGAGGGAGGGACCTCTACAATGAGCAGTTCTTC. Translating it yields CSGGRDLYNEQFF.